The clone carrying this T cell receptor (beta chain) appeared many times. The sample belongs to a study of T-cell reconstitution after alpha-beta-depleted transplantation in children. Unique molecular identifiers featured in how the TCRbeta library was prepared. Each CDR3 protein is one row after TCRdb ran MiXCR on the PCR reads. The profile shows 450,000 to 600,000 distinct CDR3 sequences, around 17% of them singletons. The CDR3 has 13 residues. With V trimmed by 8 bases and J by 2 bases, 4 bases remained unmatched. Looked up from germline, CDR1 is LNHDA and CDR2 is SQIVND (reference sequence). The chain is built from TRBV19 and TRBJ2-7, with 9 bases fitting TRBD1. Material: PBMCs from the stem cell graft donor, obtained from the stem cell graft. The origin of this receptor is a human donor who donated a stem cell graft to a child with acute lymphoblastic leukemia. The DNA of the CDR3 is TGTGCCAGTGGACGGACAGGGGCCTACGAGCAGTACTTC. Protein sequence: CASGRTGAYEQYF.